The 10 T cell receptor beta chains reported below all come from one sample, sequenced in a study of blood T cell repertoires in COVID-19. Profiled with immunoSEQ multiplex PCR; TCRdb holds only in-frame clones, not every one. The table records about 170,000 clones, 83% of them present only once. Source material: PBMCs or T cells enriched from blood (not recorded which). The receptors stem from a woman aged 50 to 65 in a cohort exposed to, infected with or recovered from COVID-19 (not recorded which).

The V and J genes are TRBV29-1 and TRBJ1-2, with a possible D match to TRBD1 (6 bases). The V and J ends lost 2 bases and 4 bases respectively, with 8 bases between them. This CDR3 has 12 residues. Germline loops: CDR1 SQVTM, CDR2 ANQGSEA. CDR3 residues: CSVETGFYGYTF. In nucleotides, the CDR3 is TGCAGCGTTGAAACAGGGTTCTATGGCTACACCTTC.

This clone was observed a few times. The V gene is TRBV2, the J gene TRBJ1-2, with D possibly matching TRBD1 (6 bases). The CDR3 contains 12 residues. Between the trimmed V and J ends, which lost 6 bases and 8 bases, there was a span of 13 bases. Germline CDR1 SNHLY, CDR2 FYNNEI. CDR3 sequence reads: CASRATGLGYTF. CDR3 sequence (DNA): TGTGCCAGCAGGGCCACAGGGTTGGGCTACACCTTC.

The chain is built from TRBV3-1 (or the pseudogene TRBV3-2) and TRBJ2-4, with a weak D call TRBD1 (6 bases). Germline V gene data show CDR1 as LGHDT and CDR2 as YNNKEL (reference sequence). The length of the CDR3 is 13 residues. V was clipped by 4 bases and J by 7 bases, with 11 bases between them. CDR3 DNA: TGTGCCAGCAGCCCCAGGGGAGTCAACATTCAGTACTTC. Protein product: CASSPRGVNIQYF.

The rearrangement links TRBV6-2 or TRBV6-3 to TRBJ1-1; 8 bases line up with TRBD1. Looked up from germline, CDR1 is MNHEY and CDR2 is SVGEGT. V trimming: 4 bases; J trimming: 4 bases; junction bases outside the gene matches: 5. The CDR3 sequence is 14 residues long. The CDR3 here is CASSSQGAATEAFF. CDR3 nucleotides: TGTGCCAGCAGTTCCCAGGGGGCAGCCACTGAAGCTTTCTTT.

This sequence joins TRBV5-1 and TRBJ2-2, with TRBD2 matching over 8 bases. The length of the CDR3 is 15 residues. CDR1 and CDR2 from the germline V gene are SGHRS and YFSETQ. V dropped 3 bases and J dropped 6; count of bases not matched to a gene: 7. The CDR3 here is CASSYREGRPGELFF. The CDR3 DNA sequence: TGCGCCAGCAGCTACCGGGAGGGGAGGCCCGGGGAGCTGTTTTTT.

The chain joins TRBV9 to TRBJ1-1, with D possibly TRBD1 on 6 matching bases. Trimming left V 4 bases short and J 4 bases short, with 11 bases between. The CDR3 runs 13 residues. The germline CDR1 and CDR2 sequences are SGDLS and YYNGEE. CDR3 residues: CASSSGVGTEAFF. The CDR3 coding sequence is TGTGCCAGCAGCTCAGGGGTGGGCACTGAAGCTTTCTTT.

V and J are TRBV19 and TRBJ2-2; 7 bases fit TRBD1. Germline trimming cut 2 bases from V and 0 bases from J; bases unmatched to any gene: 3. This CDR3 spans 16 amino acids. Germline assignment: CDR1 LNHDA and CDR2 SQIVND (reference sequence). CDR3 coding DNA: TGTGCCAGTAGTATACCTGGGACAGCGAACACCGGGGAGCTGTTTTTT. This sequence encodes CASSIPGTANTGELFF.

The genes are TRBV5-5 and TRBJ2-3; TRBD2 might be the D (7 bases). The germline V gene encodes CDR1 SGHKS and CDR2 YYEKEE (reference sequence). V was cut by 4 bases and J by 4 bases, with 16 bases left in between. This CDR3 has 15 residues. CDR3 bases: TGTGCCAGCAGCACAGGGAGGGGTGGATCAGATACGCAGTATTTT. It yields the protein CASSTGRGGSDTQYF.

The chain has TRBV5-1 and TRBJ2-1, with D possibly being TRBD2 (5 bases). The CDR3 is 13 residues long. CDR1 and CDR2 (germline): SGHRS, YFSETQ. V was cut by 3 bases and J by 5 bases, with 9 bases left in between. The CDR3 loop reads CASSSTRNNEQFF. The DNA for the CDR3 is TGCGCCAGCAGCTCTACTAGAAACAATGAGCAGTTCTTC.

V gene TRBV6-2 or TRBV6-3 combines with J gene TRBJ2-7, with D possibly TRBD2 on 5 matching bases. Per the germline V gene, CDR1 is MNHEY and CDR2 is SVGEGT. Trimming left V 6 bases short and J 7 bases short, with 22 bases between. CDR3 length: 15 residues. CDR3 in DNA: TGTGCCAGCAGCCGCGAACCAAGGACTGGGCAGGAGCAGTACTTC. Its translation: CASSREPRTGQEQYF.